The 15 T cell receptor beta chains given below trace back to one sample, sequenced in a study of T cells in Graves' hyperthyroidism and ophthalmopathy. There were TCR beta CDR3 regions amplified from RNA transcripts. First-round RT-PCR targeting the TCR CDR3 was performed with the HTBI primer set. TCRdb fed the multiplex PCR reads into MiXCR, producing one record per CDR3 protein. The sample gives 500,000 to 550,000 distinct CDR3 sequences, 20% of which show up once; less than 55% is in the top ten. Sequencing input: blood. The receptors were sampled from a man between 35 and 55 years old with Graves' ophthalmopathy.

This clonotype came up many times. This rearrangement joins TRBV12-3 or TRBV12-4 to TRBJ1-6; D perhaps matches TRBD1 (5 bases). The CDR3 is 13 amino acids. The V gene lost 6 bases and the J gene lost 10 bases, with 13 bases spanning the gap. The CDR3 here is CASSRQGESPLHF. As DNA, the CDR3 is TGTGCCAGCAGCCGGCAGGGAGAGTCACCCCTCCACTTT.

This clonotype was found many times. The rearrangement joins TRBV28 to TRBJ1-4; unclear D gene. Deletions cut 7 bases from V and 7 bases from J, with 13 bases between. The germline CDR1 and CDR2 sequences are MDHEN and SYDVKM. CDR3 length equals 13 residues. The CDR3 protein is CASTAYRLEKLFF. The CDR3 DNA is TGTGCCAGCACAGCGTACAGACTTGAAAAACTGTTTTTT. Based on the CDR3 plus reference TRBV28 and TRBJ1-4, the full variable domain is DVKVTQSSRYLVKRTGEKVFLECVQDMDHENMFWYRQDPGLGLRLIYFSYDVKMKEKGDIPEGYSVSREKKERFSLILESASTNQTSMYLCASTAYRLEKLFFGSGTQLSVL.

This chain uses TRBV10-3 with TRBJ2-7; possible D gene TRBD1, 6 bases. Trimming pared 2 bases from V and 3 bases from J, leaving 17 bases between. The CDR3 runs 16 residues. Germline V gene sequence: CDR1 ENHRY, CDR2 SYGVKD. The CDR3: CAISEPNRDTFYEQYF. The CDR3 DNA is TGTGCCATCAGTGAGCCCAACCGGGACACTTTCTACGAGCAGTACTTC.

This sequence joins TRBV2 and TRBJ1-4, with 12 bases lining up with TRBD1. CDR3 length: 19 residues. V shed 5 bases, J shed 0 bases, and the junction held 10 bases outside the gene matches. CDR1 SNHLY and CDR2 FYNNEI come from the germline V gene. DNA of the CDR3: TGTGCCAGCAGTACCGGGACAGGGGGCCCTCATGCAACTAATGAAAAACTGTTTTTT. Encoded protein: CASSTGTGGPHATNEKLFF.

This sequence joins TRBV10-3 and TRBJ2-2, with D maybe TRBD2 (5 bases). This CDR3 spans 14 amino acids. V lost 5 bases to trimming and J lost 7 bases, with 14 bases between them. The germline V gene encodes CDR1 ENHRY and CDR2 SYGVKD. CDR3 DNA: TGTGCCATCAGTCCCACCCCCGGGAACGGGGAGCTGTTTTTT. Translating gives CAISPTPGNGELFF.

In its sample, this clonotype was seen a few times. The CDR3 reads CATSDDRGHGYTF. CDR3 nucleotides: TGTGCCACCAGTGATGATCGGGGGCATGGCTACACCTTC. The V call is TRBV24-1, the J call TRBJ1-2; the D gene is possibly TRBD1 (6 bases). Germline CDR1 and CDR2: KGHDR and SFDVKD. V gave up 3 bases and J gave up 6 bases, with 10 bases separating them. The CDR3 contains 13 residues.

The sample holds a few counts of this clonotype. This chain uses TRBV6-5 with TRBJ2-1; no clear D gene. The germline V gene has CDR1 MNHEY and CDR2 SVGAGI. The CDR3 has 15 amino acids. V lost 2 bases, J lost 0 bases, and 8 bases lay in between. Here the CDR3 reads CASSYEFNSYNEQFF. The CDR3 DNA is TGTGCCAGCAGTTACGAGTTTAACTCCTACAATGAGCAGTTCTTC.

This clonotype was detected many times. CDR3 region: CASSPTGVLEAFF. The CDR3 DNA reads as TGTGCCAGCAGCCCGACAGGGGTACTTGAAGCTTTCTTT. The V gene is TRBV3-1, the J gene TRBJ1-1; 8 bases are shared with TRBD1. V lost 4 bases to trimming and J lost 7 bases; unmatched junction nucleotides: 5. This CDR3 has 13 amino acids. Germline CDR1 and CDR2: LGHDT and YNNKEL (reference sequence).

Notes on this clonotype: A read error may produce the germline difference seen at one junction end. CDR3 coding DNA: TGTGCCAGCAGCCGAACTCCGGGACTAGCGGGAGCGGACACCCGGGAGCTGTTTTTT. It codes for CASSRTPGLAGADTRELFF. This chain joins TRBV14 and TRBJ2-2, with TRBD2 identical over 14 bases. The CDR3 is 19 amino acids. The germline CDR1 and CDR2 sequences are SGHDN and FVKESK.

This clonotype was detected a few times. This sequence joins TRBV5-1 and TRBJ1-4, with 9 bases aligning to TRBD1. CDR3 length equals 16 residues. V trimming: 4 bases; J trimming: 2 bases; junction bases outside the gene matches: 6. Germline assignment: CDR1 SGHRS and CDR2 YFSETQ. The CDR3 bases are TGCGCCAGCAGCATTCTAGACAGGGGGACTAATGAAAAACTGTTTTTT. It is translated as CASSILDRGTNEKLFF.

The V call is TRBV6-1, the J call TRBJ1-5; unclear D gene. From germline, CDR1 is MNHNS and CDR2 SASEGT. V lost 1 base to trimming and J lost 4 bases, with 8 bases between them. There are 14 residues in the CDR3. CDR3 residues: CASSEDGRNQPQHF. The CDR3 DNA reads TGTGCCAGCAGTGAAGATGGAAGGAATCAGCCCCAGCATTTT.

This clonotype was seen only a few times. The chain couples TRBV18 to TRBJ2-7, with TRBD2 as a possible D gene (6 bases). The V gene lost 2 bases and the J gene lost 3 bases, with 11 bases spanning the gap. The CDR3 has 14 residues. CDR1 and CDR2 from the germline V gene are KGHSH and LQKENI. In DNA, the CDR3 is TGTGCCAGCTCACCATCGGGAGCCTTCTACGAGCAGTACTTC. It yields the protein CASSPSGAFYEQYF.

CDR3 coding DNA: TGTGCCAGCAGGCCAGCGGGGATCAGCACAGATACGCAGTATTTT. Amino acid sequence: CASRPAGISTDTQYF. The V gene is TRBV5-4, the J gene TRBJ2-3; 7 bases are a match to TRBD2. The CDR3 has 15 residues. The germline V gene encodes CDR1 SGHNT and CDR2 YYREEE (reference sequence). With V trimmed by 5 bases and J by 0 bases, 6 bases remained unmatched. Supplemented by reference TRBV5-4 and TRBJ2-3, the full variable domain reads ETGVTQSPTHLIKTRGQQVTLRCSSQSGHNTVSWYQQALGQGPQFIFQYYREEENGRGNFPPRFSGLQFPNYSSELNVNALELDDSALYLCASRPAGISTDTQYFGPGTRLTVL.

This clonotype was seen many times. The chain is built from TRBV20-1 and TRBJ2-3; 10 bases are a match to TRBD2. Looked up from germline, CDR1 is DFQATT and CDR2 is SNEGSKA (reference sequence). Trimming at V came to 0 bases and at J to 4 bases, leaving 7 bases not matched to a gene. This CDR3 contains 16 residues. CDR3 nucleotides: TGCAGTGCTAGAGACCCAGCGGGGGGGAGGTCAGATACGCAGTATTTT. Translated: CSARDPAGGRSDTQYF.

This clonotype was observed at least ten times. The chain recombines TRBV30 with TRBJ1-1; the D gene is possibly TRBD1 (6 bases). Germline loops: CDR1 GTSNPN, CDR2 SVGIG (reference sequence). This CDR3 has 13 amino acids. The V end lost 3 bases, the J end lost 3 bases, and 11 bases lay between the germline ends. CDR3 region: CAWSGQRDTEAFF. CDR3 DNA: TGTGCCTGGAGCGGACAGAGGGACACTGAAGCTTTCTTT. Full variable domain (remainder filled in from reference TRBV30 and TRBJ1-1): SQTIHQWPATLVQPVGSPLSLECTVEGTSNPNLYWYRQAAGRGLQLLFYSVGIGQISSEVPQNLSASRPQDRQFILSSKKLLLSDSGFYLCAWSGQRDTEAFFGQGTRLTVV.